This T cell receptor beta chain appears in the sequencing data of a study of T-cell memory formation after mild COVID-19. Germline V CDR1 and CDR2: DFQATT, SNEGSKA (reference sequence). V dropped 3 bases and J dropped 2 bases, with 13 bases sitting between them. CDR3 size: 15 residues. Amplification by 5'RACE using constant-segment primers produced TCR alpha and TCR beta cDNA libraries that carried sample barcodes and UMIs. TCRdb itself ran the 5' RACE reads through MiXCR, one entry per CDR3 protein. The sample includes hundreds of thousands of distinct CDR3 sequences, less than 25% seen only once; the top ten take approximately 8.4%. Note on this clonotype: The antigen remains unidentified.

Points from the study as a whole: Largely, contracting CD4+ clones fell within CM and EM, and contracting CD8+ clones within EMRA. Among clones contracting day 15 to 85, CD4/CD8 was balanced, whereas later expanders leaned CD4+. In pre-infection memory, a portion of responding clones appeared, which suggested that cross-reactive memory joined.

The chain couples TRBV20-1 to TRBJ2-2; D perhaps matches TRBD2 (6 bases). The TCR comes from an adult woman who had mild COVID-19 (a few samples of this study predate the infection). Cell type and time point are not known. Sequencing input: PBMCs or a T cell subset sorted from them (not recorded which). The CDR3 here is CSARETRANTGELFF. In DNA form, the CDR3 reads TGCAGTGCTAGGGAGACTAGAGCAAACACCGGGGAGCTGTTTTTT.